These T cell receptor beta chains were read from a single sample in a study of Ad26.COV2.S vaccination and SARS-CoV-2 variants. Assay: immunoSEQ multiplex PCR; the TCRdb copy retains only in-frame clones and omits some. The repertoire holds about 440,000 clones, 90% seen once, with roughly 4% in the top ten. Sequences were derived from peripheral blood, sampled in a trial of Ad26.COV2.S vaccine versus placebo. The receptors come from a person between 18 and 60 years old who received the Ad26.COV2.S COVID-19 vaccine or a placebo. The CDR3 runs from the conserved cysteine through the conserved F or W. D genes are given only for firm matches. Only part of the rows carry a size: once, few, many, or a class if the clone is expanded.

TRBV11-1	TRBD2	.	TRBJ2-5	CASSPRAGVWETQYF	TGTGCCAGCAGCCCCCGAGCGGGAGTGTGGGAGACCCAGTACTTC
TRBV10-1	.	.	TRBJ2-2	CASSQGWEGEVSGELFF	TGCGCCAGCAGTCAGGGGTGGGAAGGGGAAGTTTCCGGGGAGCTGTTTTTT
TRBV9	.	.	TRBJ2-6	CASRRSGANVLTF	TGTGCCAGCAGAAGATCTGGGGCCAACGTCCTGACTTTC
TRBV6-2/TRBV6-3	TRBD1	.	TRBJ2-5	CASSRQGGTQYF	TGTGCCAGCAGCCGACAGGGTGGGACCCAGTACTTC
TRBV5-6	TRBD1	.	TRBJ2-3	CASSFLSTGVATDTQYF	TGTGCCAGCAGCTTCCTTTCGACAGGGGTAGCGACAGATACGCAGTATTTT
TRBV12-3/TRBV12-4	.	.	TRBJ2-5	CASSFIPKETQYF	TGTGCCAGCAGTTTTATCCCTAAAGAGACCCAGTACTTC
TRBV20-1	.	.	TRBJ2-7	CSVPGAYEQYF	TGCAGTGTCCCGGGAGCCTACGAGCAGTACTTC
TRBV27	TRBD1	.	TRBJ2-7	CASSPTTGQPSEQYF	TGTGCCAGCAGCCCAACGACAGGGCAACCCAGCGAGCAGTACTTC
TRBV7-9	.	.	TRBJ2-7	CASSLVHSYEQYF	TGTGCCAGCAGCTTAGTACATTCCTACGAGCAGTACTTC
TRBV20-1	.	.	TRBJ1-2	CSASNGGSDYGYTF	TGCAGTGCTAGTAACGGAGGGTCGGACTATGGCTACACCTTC
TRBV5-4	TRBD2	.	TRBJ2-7	CASSSSGSSYEQYF	TGTGCCAGCAGCTCTAGCGGGAGTTCCTACGAGCAGTACTTC
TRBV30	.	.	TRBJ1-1	CAWSVVLMNTEAFF	TGTGCCTGGTCGGTCGTGCTCATGAACACTGAAGCTTTCTTT
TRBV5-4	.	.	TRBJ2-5	CASRQTPQETQYF	TGTGCCAGCAGGCAGACACCTCAAGAGACCCAGTACTTC
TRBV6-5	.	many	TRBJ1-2	CASSYSRTANYGYTF	TGTGCCAGCAGTTACTCACGGACAGCAAACTATGGCTACACCTTC
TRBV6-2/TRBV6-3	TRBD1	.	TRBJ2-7	CASSSRGRGSYEQYF	TGTGCCAGCAGCTCAAGGGGCAGGGGGTCCTACGAGCAGTACTTC
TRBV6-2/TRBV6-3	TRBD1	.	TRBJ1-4	CASSSWDRASNEKLFF	TGTGCCAGCAGTAGTTGGGACAGGGCGTCTAATGAAAAACTGTTTTTT
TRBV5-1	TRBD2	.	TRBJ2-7	CASSPGTSGYEQYF	TGCGCCAGCTCCCCCGGGACTAGCGGCTACGAGCAGTACTTC
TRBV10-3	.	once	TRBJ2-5	CAISVGSEGFETQYF	TGTGCCATCAGTGTAGGTTCGGAGGGCTTTGAGACCCAGTACTTC
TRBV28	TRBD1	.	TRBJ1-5	CASSFHPDRGTAGQPQHF	TGTGCCAGCAGTTTCCACCCTGACAGGGGGACTGCTGGTCAGCCCCAGCATTTT
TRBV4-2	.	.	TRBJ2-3	CASSQADPGTDTQYF	TGTGCCAGCAGCCAAGCGGACCCCGGGACAGATACGCAGTATTTT
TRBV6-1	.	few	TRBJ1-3	CASSDGASGNTIYF	TGTGCCAGCAGTGACGGGGCCTCTGGAAACACCATATATTTT
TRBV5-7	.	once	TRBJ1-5	CASSLGAPRHNQPQHF	TGTGCCAGCAGCTTGGGGGCACCTAGACACAATCAGCCCCAGCATTTT
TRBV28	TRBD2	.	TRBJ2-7	CASTSRGSRTSGSSYEQYF	TGTGCCAGCACCTCGAGGGGCAGCCGGACTAGCGGGAGCTCCTACGAGCAGTACTTC
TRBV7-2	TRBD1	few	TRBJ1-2	CASSPNRGLFYGYTF	TGTGCCAGCAGCCCCAACAGGGGGCTGTTCTATGGCTACACCTTC
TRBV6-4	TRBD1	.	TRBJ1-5	CARRGGRGLRPQHF	TGTGCCAGGAGGGGTGGCAGGGGGCTGCGGCCCCAGCATTTT